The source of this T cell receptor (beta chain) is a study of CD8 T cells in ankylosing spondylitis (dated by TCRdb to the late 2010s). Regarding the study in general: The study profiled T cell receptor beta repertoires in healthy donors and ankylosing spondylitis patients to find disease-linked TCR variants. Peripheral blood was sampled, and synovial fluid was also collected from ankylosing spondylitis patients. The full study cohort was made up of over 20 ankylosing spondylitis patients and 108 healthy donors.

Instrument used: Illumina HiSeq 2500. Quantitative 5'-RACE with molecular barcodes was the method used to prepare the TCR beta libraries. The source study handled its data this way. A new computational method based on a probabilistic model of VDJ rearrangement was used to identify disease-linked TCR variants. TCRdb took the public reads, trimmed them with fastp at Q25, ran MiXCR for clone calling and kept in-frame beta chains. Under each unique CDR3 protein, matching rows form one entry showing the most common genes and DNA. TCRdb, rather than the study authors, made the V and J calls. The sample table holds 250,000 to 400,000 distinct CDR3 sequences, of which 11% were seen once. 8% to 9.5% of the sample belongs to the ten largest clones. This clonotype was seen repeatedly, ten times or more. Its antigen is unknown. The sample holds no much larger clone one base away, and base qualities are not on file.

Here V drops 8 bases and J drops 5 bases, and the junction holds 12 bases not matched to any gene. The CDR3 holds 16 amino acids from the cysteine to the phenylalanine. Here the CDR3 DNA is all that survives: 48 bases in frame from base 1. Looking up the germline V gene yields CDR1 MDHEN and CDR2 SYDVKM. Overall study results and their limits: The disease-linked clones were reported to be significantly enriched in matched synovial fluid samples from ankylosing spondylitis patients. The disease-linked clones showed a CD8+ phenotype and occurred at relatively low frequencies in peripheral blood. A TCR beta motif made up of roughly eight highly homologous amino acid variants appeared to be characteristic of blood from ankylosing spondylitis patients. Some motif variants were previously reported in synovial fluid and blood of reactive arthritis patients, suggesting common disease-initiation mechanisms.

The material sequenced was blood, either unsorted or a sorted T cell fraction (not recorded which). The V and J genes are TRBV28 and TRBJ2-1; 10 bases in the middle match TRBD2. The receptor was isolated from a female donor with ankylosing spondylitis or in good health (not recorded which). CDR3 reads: CASYNPGLALNNEQFF. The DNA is TGTGCCAGCTATAACCCGGGACTAGCGTTAAACAATGAGCAGTTCTTC.